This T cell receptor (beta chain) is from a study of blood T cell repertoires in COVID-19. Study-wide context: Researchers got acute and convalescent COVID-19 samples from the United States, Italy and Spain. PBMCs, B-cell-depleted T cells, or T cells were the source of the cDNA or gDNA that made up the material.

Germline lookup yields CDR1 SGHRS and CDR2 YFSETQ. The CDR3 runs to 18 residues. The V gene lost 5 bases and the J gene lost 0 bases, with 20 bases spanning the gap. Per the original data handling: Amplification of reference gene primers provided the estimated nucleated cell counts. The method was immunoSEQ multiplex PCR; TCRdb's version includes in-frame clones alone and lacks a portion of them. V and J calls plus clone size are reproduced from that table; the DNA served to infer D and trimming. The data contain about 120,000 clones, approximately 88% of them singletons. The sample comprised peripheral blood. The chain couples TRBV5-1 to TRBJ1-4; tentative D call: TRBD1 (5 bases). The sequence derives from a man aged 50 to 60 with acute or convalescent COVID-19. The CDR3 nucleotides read TGCGCCAGCAGTCACGGACACAGCCCGGACACAACTAATGAAAAACTGTTTTTT. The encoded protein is CASSHGHSPDTTNEKLFF.